The sample holds many counts of the clone carrying this TCR beta chain. TCRdb independently ran MiXCR on the 5' RACE reads; one entry per CDR3 protein. The sample holds about 320,000 distinct CDR3 sequences, around 4.5% seen once. This sample is drawn from a study of T cells after yellow fever vaccination. Study-wide background: It was SMART-Seq v4 Ultra Low Input that prepared the fractions with low cell numbers.

Trimming cost V 1 base and J 6 bases; bases outside gene matches: 6. This CDR3 has 16 residues. The germline V gene encodes CDR1 SGHRS and CDR2 YFSETQ. The chain carries TRBV5-1 and TRBJ2-3; TRBD2 agrees at 12 bases. This clonotype was obtained from a man between 18 and 29 years old who received the YFV17D yellow fever vaccine. The sample in question was PBMCs, obtained 15 days after the yellow fever booster vaccination. The CDR3 protein is CASSLTLAGGMDTQYF. As DNA, the CDR3 is TGCGCCAGCAGCTTGACACTAGCGGGGGGTATGGATACGCAGTATTTT.